These T cell receptor beta chains were read from a single sample in a study of identical twins. TCRdb analysed the 5' RACE reads with MiXCR anew, one entry per CDR3 protein. This table has about 190,000 distinct CDR3 sequences, about 16% appearing once. The same sample was also studied in work on T cells expressing NK-cell markers.

Sequenced sample: CD8+ T cells sorted from blood. These TCRs come from a woman aged 18-30 years in good health. Each CDR3 is given with its conserved first and last residue. Each record gives: J gene, clone size, D gene, V gene, CDR3 protein, CDR3 DNA. The D gene is left open where the match is weak. Rows give clone size only sometimes, using once, few, many, or a class for an expanded clone.

J: TRBJ2-1
size: -
D: TRBD2
V: TRBV7-3
CDR3: CASSLIGGGSYNEQFF
DNA: TGTGCCAGCAGCTTAATTGGCGGGGGCTCCTACAATGAGCAGTTCTTC

J: TRBJ2-3
size: -
D: -
V: TRBV2
CDR3: CAQPPEAPGDTQYF
DNA: TGTGCCCAACCTCCGGAGGCCCCAGGGGATACGCAGTATTTT

J: TRBJ2-7
size: few
D: -
V: TRBV6-5
CDR3: CASSYSPAFREQYF
DNA: TGTGCCAGCAGTTACTCGCCGGCCTTTCGCGAGCAGTACTTC

J: TRBJ2-2
size: few
D: -
V: TRBV13
CDR3: CASSSYREGELFF
DNA: TGTGCCAGCAGCTCCTACAGGGAGGGGGAGCTGTTTTTT

J: TRBJ2-1
size: -
D: -
V: TRBV4-3
CDR3: CASSQDVLAPNEQFF
DNA: TGCGCCAGCAGCCAAGATGTCCTAGCGCCCAATGAGCAGTTCTTC

J: TRBJ1-1
size: -
D: -
V: TRBV9
CDR3: CASSFNPGDTEAFF
DNA: TGTGCCAGCAGCTTCAACCCGGGAGACACTGAAGCTTTCTTT

J: TRBJ2-2
size: once
D: -
V: TRBV6-1
CDR3: CASSDWQGNTGELFF
DNA: TGTGCCAGCAGCGACTGGCAGGGGAACACCGGGGAGCTGTTTTTT

J: TRBJ2-6
size: -
D: TRBD2
V: TRBV7-2
CDR3: CASSVGLAGVGANVLTF
DNA: TGTGCCAGCAGCGTGGGACTAGCGGGAGTTGGGGCCAACGTCCTGACTTTC

J: TRBJ2-7
size: -
D: TRBD1
V: TRBV6-5
CDR3: CASSYGTGWSREQYF
DNA: TGTGCCAGCAGTTACGGGACAGGGTGGTCAAGAGAGCAGTACTTC

J: TRBJ1-5
size: many
D: -
V: TRBV7-8
CDR3: CASSLGQYSNQPQHF
DNA: TGTGCCAGCAGCTTAGGACAGTATAGCAATCAGCCCCAGCATTTT

J: TRBJ1-2
size: -
D: -
V: TRBV12-3/TRBV12-4
CDR3: CASSPGAATIGYTF
DNA: TGTGCCAGCAGTCCTGGAGCCGCTACTATTGGCTACACCTTC

J: TRBJ2-1
size: few
D: TRBD1
V: TRBV13
CDR3: CASSLAPGGANNEQFF
DNA: TGTGCCAGCAGCTTAGCCCCAGGGGGCGCAAACAATGAGCAGTTCTTC

J: TRBJ2-3
size: -
D: TRBD1
V: TRBV25-1
CDR3: CASSENTGTGPTDTQYF
DNA: TGTGCCAGCAGTGAGAATACCGGGACAGGGCCCACAGATACGCAGTATTTT

J: TRBJ2-1
size: -
D: TRBD1
V: TRBV7-9
CDR3: CASSLAGTGRNNEQFF
DNA: TGTGCCAGCAGCTTAGCTGGGACAGGGCGGAACAATGAGCAGTTCTTC

J: TRBJ1-6
size: many
D: TRBD1
V: TRBV12-3/TRBV12-4
CDR3: CASSPRDRTNSPLHF
DNA: TGTGCCAGCAGTCCCCGGGACAGAACTAATTCACCCCTCCACTTT

J: TRBJ2-7
size: -
D: -
V: TRBV12-3/TRBV12-4
CDR3: CASSLGGGFLYEQYF
DNA: TGTGCCAGCAGTTTGGGGGGAGGATTCCTTTACGAGCAGTACTTC

J: TRBJ2-2
size: few
D: -
V: TRBV4-1
CDR3: CASSQLIRQTTNTGELFF
DNA: TGCGCCAGCAGCCAACTAATTCGACAGACCACTAACACCGGGGAGCTGTTTTTT

J: TRBJ2-3
size: -
D: -
V: TRBV9
CDR3: CASSMDSSTDTQYF
DNA: TGTGCCAGCAGCATGGACAGTAGCACAGATACGCAGTATTTT

J: TRBJ2-1
size: few
D: TRBD1
V: TRBV15
CDR3: CATSTGQDYNEQFF
DNA: TGTGCCACCAGTACAGGACAGGACTACAATGAGCAGTTCTTC

J: TRBJ2-7
size: -
D: TRBD1
V: TRBV27
CDR3: CASSLNSRGWAYEQYF
DNA: TGTGCCAGCAGTTTAAACAGCAGGGGGTGGGCCTACGAGCAGTACTTC

J: TRBJ2-7
size: -
D: TRBD1
V: TRBV7-8
CDR3: CASSSGTGGAYEQYF
DNA: TGTGCCAGCAGCTCAGGGACAGGGGGCGCCTACGAGCAGTACTTC

J: TRBJ2-1
size: -
D: TRBD2
V: TRBV15
CDR3: CATRYGGANNEQFF
DNA: TGTGCCACCAGATACGGGGGGGCCAACAATGAGCAGTTCTTC

J: TRBJ2-7
size: few
D: -
V: TRBV7-9
CDR3: CASSSTALTYEQYF
DNA: TGTGCCAGCAGCTCGACAGCGTTGACCTACGAGCAGTACTTC

J: TRBJ2-3
size: few
D: TRBD2
V: TRBV11-2
CDR3: CASSLWSGDTDTQYF
DNA: TGTGCCAGCAGCTTATGGAGCGGGGACACAGATACGCAGTATTTT

J: TRBJ2-2
size: few
D: -
V: TRBV6-5
CDR3: CASSSNRNTGELFF
DNA: TGTGCCAGCAGTTCAAACAGGAACACCGGGGAGCTGTTTTTT

J: TRBJ2-6
size: -
D: TRBD1
V: TRBV7-9
CDR3: CASSPTGAGANVLTF
DNA: TGTGCCAGCAGCCCCACAGGGGCTGGGGCCAACGTCCTGACTTTC